This TCR beta chain is drawn from a study of early T cells in non-severe SARS-CoV-2 infection. In its sample, this clonotype was seen many times. In TCRdb, the 5' RACE reads were re-called with MiXCR into one record per CDR3 protein. The sample lists about 43,000 distinct CDR3 sequences, about a tenth occurring once. Germline V gene data show CDR1 as SGHRS and CDR2 as YFSETQ. CDR3 size: 13 residues. The V and J ends lost 5 bases and 15 bases respectively, with 20 bases between them. The chain joins TRBV5-1 to TRBJ1-4; D is undetermined. The material sequenced was whole blood. The clonotype originates from an adult who was a healthcare worker with PCR-confirmed SARS-CoV-2 infection or an uninfected control (not recorded which). The CDR3 here is CASSPNGWDSVFF. The CDR3 bases are TGCGCCAGCAGTCCCAACGGCTGGGATTCGGTGTTTTTT.